Shown below are 8 T cell receptor beta chains from a single sample sequenced in a study of post-analysis software for immune sequencing data. The study, taken as a whole, reports: The study found TRBV5-6, TRBV5-1 and TRBV20-1 among 4 or 5 TRBV segments more frequent in patients than controls.

These TCRs' antigens remain unknown. The TCR beta cDNA libraries contained unique molecular identifiers. TCRdb ran MiXCR on the PCR reads and lists one entry per CDR3 protein. The profile shows hundreds of thousands of distinct CDR3 sequences, 45% of them singletons. The sequencing sample was made of blood. These receptors were obtained from a girl aged 5 to 17 with multiple sclerosis.

This clonotype has at least ten counts. The rearrangement joins TRBV12-3 or TRBV12-4 to TRBJ2-1; D gene uncertain. The CDR3 spans 12 residues. V gave up 0 bases and J gave up 9 bases, with 6 bases separating them. In nucleotides, the CDR3 is TGTGCCAGCAGTTTAGCGGGCCCTGAGCAGTTCTTC. Its translation: CASSLAGPEQFF.

V gene TRBV5-1 combines with J gene TRBJ2-4; a weak D match, TRBD2 (6 bases). CDR3 length equals 18 residues. The V gene lost 5 bases and the J gene lost 2 bases, with 23 bases spanning the gap. Germline V gene sequence: CDR1 SGHRS, CDR2 YFSETQ. The CDR3 here is CASSLGLVQAGSKNIQYF. The CDR3 DNA is TGCGCCAGCAGTCTAGGGCTAGTTCAGGCGGGATCCAAAAACATTCAGTACTTC.

The rearrangement joins TRBV7-3 to TRBJ2-7; perhaps TRBD2 as D (6 bases). The tail of the sequence fits TRBJ2-5 better, so the J call may be wrong. The CDR3 length is 17 residues. Germline V CDR1 and CDR2: SGHTA, FQGTGA. The CDR3 DNA reads as TGTGCCAGCAGCTTAACTGTAGGGGCATCGGGGAGGGAGACCCAGTACTTC. Translating gives CASSLTVGASGRETQYF.

This chain uses TRBV28 with TRBJ2-3, with 13 positions matching TRBD2. CDR1 MDHEN and CDR2 SYDVKM come from the germline V gene. Trimming took 1 base from V and 3 from J; bases not matched to a gene: 10. This CDR3 spans 19 amino acids. In nucleotides, the CDR3 is TGTGCCAGCAGTTTATCCCTTAGGACTAGCGGGAGTCTGACAGATACGCAGTATTTT. As protein: CASSLSLRTSGSLTDTQYF. The entire variable domain, with the rest obtained from reference TRBV28 and TRBJ2-3, is as follows: DVKVTQSSRYLVKRTGEKVFLECVQDMDHENMFWYRQDPGLGLRLIYFSYDVKMKEKGDIPEGYSVSREKKERFSLILESASTNQTSMYLCASSLSLRTSGSLTDTQYFGPGTRLTVL.

The V call is TRBV10-3, the J call TRBJ1-1; possibly TRBD1 for D (6 bases). The germline V and J ends were trimmed by 5 bases and 3 bases, with 13 bases remaining between them. This CDR3 is 14 amino acids long. CDR1 ENHRY and CDR2 SYGVKD come from the germline V gene. The CDR3 is CAISKQNRDTEAFF. The CDR3 nucleotides are TGTGCCATCAGTAAACAGAACAGGGACACTGAAGCTTTCTTT.

This chain uses TRBV7-3 with TRBJ2-3; TRBD1 might be the D (6 bases). V was clipped by 5 bases and J by 0 bases, with 15 bases between them. The CDR3 length is 16 residues. Germline CDR1 reads SGHTA; CDR2 reads FQGTGA. The CDR3: CASSPNGQPSTDTQYF. CDR3 in DNA: TGTGCCAGCAGCCCTAACGGACAGCCCAGCACAGATACGCAGTATTTT. The full variable domain, with the rest looked up from reference TRBV7-3 and TRBJ2-3, is GAGVSQTPSNKVTEKGKYVELRCDPISGHTALYWYRQSLGQGPEFLIYFQGTGAADDSGLPNDRFFAVRPEGSVSTLKIQRTERGDSAVYLCASSPNGQPSTDTQYFGPGTRLTVL.

This CDR3 is CASSYNRLYEQYF. CDR3 DNA: TGTGCCAGCAGTTACAACAGGCTATACGAGCAGTACTTC. The rearrangement uses TRBV6-6 and TRBJ2-7; D is possibly TRBD1 (5 bases). CDR1 and CDR2 (germline): MNHNY, SVGAGI (reference sequence). This CDR3 has 13 amino acids. Trimming cost V 2 bases and J 4 bases, with 9 bases left between them.

This clonotype was seen a handful of times. The rearrangement joins TRBV24-1 to TRBJ2-5, with no clear D. The CDR3 has 13 amino acids. From germline, CDR1 is KGHDR and CDR2 SFDVKD. Trimming stripped 4 bases from V and 4 bases from J, with 9 bases between. The CDR3 DNA sequence: TGTGCCACCAGTGAGGCCCGCGCAGAGACCCAGTACTTC. Translated: CATSEARAETQYF.